The entry that follows covers one TCR beta chain sequence. Its antigen is undetermined. Primers included in the PCR were 60 Vbeta and 13 Jbeta primers. Sequencing was performed with immunoSEQ multiplex PCR; in TCRdb, only in-frame clones are kept and a portion is missing. The sample lists 110,000 to 150,000 clones; over 70% were seen once. The CDR3 contains 14 residues. Germline V gene sequence: CDR1 LNHDA, CDR2 SQIVND (reference sequence). Between the trimmed V and J ends, which lost 3 bases and 2 bases, there was a span of 11 bases. The entry originates in a study of cytomegalovirus exposure and HLA in healthy donors. Study at large: As released early, the data held some 85 million unique TCRs from HLA-typed donors.

Notes on the study in general: Donor immune exposure was known only as CMV serostatus.

Sample: PBMCs. The chain joins TRBV19 to TRBJ2-7, with D perhaps matching TRBD1 (6 bases). The sequence was obtained from a man aged 40-49 years in good health and CMV-seronegative. For the CDR3, the DNA is TGTGCCAGTAGTATTTGGGACAATACCTACGAGCAGTACTTC. It translates to CASSIWDNTYEQYF.